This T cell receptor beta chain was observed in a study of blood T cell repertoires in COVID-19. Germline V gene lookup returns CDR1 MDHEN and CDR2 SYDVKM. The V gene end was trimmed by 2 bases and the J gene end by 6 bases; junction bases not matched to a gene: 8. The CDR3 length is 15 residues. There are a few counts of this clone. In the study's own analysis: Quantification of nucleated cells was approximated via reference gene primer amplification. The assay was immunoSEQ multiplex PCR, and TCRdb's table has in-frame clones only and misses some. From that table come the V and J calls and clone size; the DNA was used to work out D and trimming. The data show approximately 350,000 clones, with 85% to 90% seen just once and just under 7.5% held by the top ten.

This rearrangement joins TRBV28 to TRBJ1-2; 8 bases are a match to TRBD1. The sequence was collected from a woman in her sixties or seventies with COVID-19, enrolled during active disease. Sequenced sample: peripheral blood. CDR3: CASSLVPQGADGYTF. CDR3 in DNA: TGTGCCAGCAGTTTAGTACCCCAGGGGGCTGATGGCTACACCTTC.